What follows is one TCR beta chain and its context. Its specificity is unknown. Assay used: immunoSEQ multiplex PCR; TCRdb lists only in-frame clones, some missing. This table has approximately 66,000 clones, 85% to 90% appearing once. These data belong to a study of OX40 agonist ivuxolimab in advanced cancers. Study-wide results and limits: Among T cells, CD8+ cells averaged more expanded clones than CD4+ cells.

Germline loops: CDR1 SGDLS, CDR2 YYNGEE. The CDR3 is 14 amino acids. The J segment lost 7 bases and the V segment lost 4 bases, leaving 6 bases of the junction unmatched. The specimen was CD4+ or CD8+ T cells sorted from blood, collected in a trial of the OX40 agonist ivuxolimab. The sequence was obtained from an adult with an advanced solid tumor such as melanoma, head and neck, liver or kidney cancer. The rearrangement joins TRBV9 to TRBJ2-2; 8 positions match TRBD2. In nucleotides, the CDR3 is TGTGCCAGCAGCCCCCGGGGGGGAAACGGGGAGCTGTTTTTT. This encodes CASSPRGGNGELFF.